The present entry profiles one TCR beta chain with its context. The data were taken from a study of response to subunit inactivated influenza vaccine. TCRdb analysed the RT-PCR reads with MiXCR anew, one entry per CDR3 protein. The sample lists about 540,000 distinct CDR3 sequences; approximately 20% were seen once. This CDR3 has 14 residues. The germline V gene encodes CDR1 DFQATT and CDR2 SNEGSKA (reference sequence). V lost 5 bases, J lost 0 bases, and 13 bases lay in between. This sample also belongs to another study, concerning T cells expressing NK-cell markers. Turning to that study: TCR beta libraries carry UMIs added by 5'RACE template switching. Sequenced donors, eight in total, included seven who were HCMV-seropositive and one who was seronegative. In a group of several donors, dominant NKG2C+ clonotypes represented about 1.0-7.5% of CD8+ T cells. In four donors, dominant clonotypes made up about 28.3-60.1% of CD3+CD56-NKG2C+ cells.

The clonotype was recovered from a man aged 45-60 years who received an inactivated influenza vaccine. The chain combines TRBV20-1 with TRBJ1-1; no reliable D call. This specimen consisted of CD4+ T cells sorted from PBMCs, obtained approximately 12 days after vaccination. The CDR3 loop reads CSARSDRLNTEAFF. CDR3 nucleotide sequence: TGCAGTGCTCGTTCTGACCGCCTGAACACTGAAGCTTTCTTT.